This is a list of T cell receptor beta chains from one sample in a study of radiation and T cells in renal cell carcinoma. Measured with immunoSEQ multiplex PCR; TCRdb has only the in-frame clones, and not every one. The table records approximately 150,000 clones, about 87% of them present only once. Sequencing used blood, obtained from a patient whose treatment included radiotherapy and nephrectomy. These receptors all stem from a woman in her 70s with renal cell carcinoma. The CDR3 runs from the conserved cysteine through the conserved F or W. Fields, in order: J gene, V gene, D gene, clone size, CDR3 DNA, CDR3 protein. D genes are given only for firm matches. Where a row states a size, it is once, few, many or the class of an expanded clone; other rows omit it.

j_call: TRBJ2-5; v_call: TRBV7-6; d_call: TRBD2; clone_size: NA; cdr3_nt: TGTGCCAGCAGCCTCGGAGCGGGGGGCGGAGAGACCCAGTACTTC; cdr3_aa: CASSLGAGGGETQYF
j_call: TRBJ2-7; v_call: TRBV11-3; d_call: NA; clone_size: NA; cdr3_nt: TGTGCCAGCAGCTTAGAAGGACTGAGCTACGAGCAGTACTTC; cdr3_aa: CASSLEGLSYEQYF
j_call: TRBJ1-1; v_call: TRBV5-4; d_call: TRBD1; clone_size: NA; cdr3_nt: TGTGCCAGCAGCCCCAGGGGGGGGCAAAACACTGAAGCTTTCTTT; cdr3_aa: CASSPRGGQNTEAFF
j_call: TRBJ1-1; v_call: TRBV2; d_call: NA; clone_size: NA; cdr3_nt: TGTGCCAGCAGTGACCTCCCGGATCCAAGGACTGAAGCTTTCTTT; cdr3_aa: CASSDLPDPRTEAFF
j_call: TRBJ2-7; v_call: TRBV6-6; d_call: NA; clone_size: NA; cdr3_nt: TGTGCCAGCAGCTCGAGGGGGGAATACGAGCAGTACTTC; cdr3_aa: CASSSRGEYEQYF
j_call: TRBJ1-1; v_call: TRBV28; d_call: NA; clone_size: NA; cdr3_nt: TGTGCCAGCAGTTTGGGGCGATTGAACACTGAAGCTTTCTTT; cdr3_aa: CASSLGRLNTEAFF
j_call: TRBJ1-5; v_call: TRBV7-2; d_call: NA; clone_size: NA; cdr3_nt: TGTGCCAGCAGCTCTTCATGGGATCAGCCCCAGCATTTT; cdr3_aa: CASSSSWDQPQHF
j_call: TRBJ2-7; v_call: TRBV7-9; d_call: TRBD2; clone_size: NA; cdr3_nt: TGTGCCAGCAGCCTGACTAGCGGGGTACACGAGCAGTACTTC; cdr3_aa: CASSLTSGVHEQYF
j_call: TRBJ1-5; v_call: TRBV6-4; d_call: NA; clone_size: NA; cdr3_nt: TGTGCCCCGAGACCAGGTCGGGGGGGGTATCAGCCCCAGCATTTT; cdr3_aa: CAPRPGRGGYQPQHF
j_call: TRBJ1-5; v_call: TRBV21-1; d_call: NA; clone_size: NA; cdr3_nt: TGTGCCAGCAGCAAGGCGGGACAGTATAGCAATCAGCCCCAGCATTTT; cdr3_aa: CASSKAGQYSNQPQHF
j_call: TRBJ2-3; v_call: TRBV29-1; d_call: NA; clone_size: NA; cdr3_nt: TGCAGCGTTGACAGGATAGCCGGAGATACGCAGTATTTT; cdr3_aa: CSVDRIAGDTQYF
j_call: TRBJ1-2; v_call: TRBV27; d_call: NA; clone_size: NA; cdr3_nt: TGTGCCAGCAGTTGGGGACGGGTCGCTGGCTACACCTTC; cdr3_aa: CASSWGRVAGYTF
j_call: TRBJ2-1; v_call: TRBV10-3; d_call: NA; clone_size: NA; cdr3_nt: TGTGCCACGGGTCAGGGCGGGCCAACCTACAATGAGCAGTTCTTC; cdr3_aa: CATGQGGPTYNEQFF
j_call: TRBJ1-5; v_call: TRBV10-3; d_call: TRBD1; clone_size: NA; cdr3_nt: TGTGCCACCACGGGGGGGACAGGGGCGAATCAGCCCCAGCATTTT; cdr3_aa: CATTGGTGANQPQHF
j_call: TRBJ2-7; v_call: TRBV27; d_call: NA; clone_size: once; cdr3_nt: TGTGCCAGCAGTTCGACAGGTATCCACGAGCAGTACTTC; cdr3_aa: CASSSTGIHEQYF
j_call: TRBJ1-1; v_call: TRBV11-2; d_call: NA; clone_size: NA; cdr3_nt: TGTGCCAGCAGCCTCGGGACTGCGAACACTGAAGCTTTCTTT; cdr3_aa: CASSLGTANTEAFF
j_call: TRBJ1-1; v_call: TRBV19; d_call: NA; clone_size: NA; cdr3_nt: TGTGCCAGTAGGTCCCGGACGGCGGCGGAAGCTTTCTTT; cdr3_aa: CASRSRTAAEAFF
j_call: TRBJ1-1; v_call: TRBV7-2; d_call: TRBD1; clone_size: NA; cdr3_nt: TGTGCCAGCAGCTCAGGACAGGAAGCCACTGAAGCTTTCTTT; cdr3_aa: CASSSGQEATEAFF
j_call: TRBJ1-2; v_call: TRBV18; d_call: NA; clone_size: few; cdr3_nt: TGTGCCAGCTCACCAGGCAGCAACATCTATGGCTACACCTTC; cdr3_aa: CASSPGSNIYGYTF
j_call: TRBJ2-1; v_call: TRBV5-4; d_call: TRBD2; clone_size: NA; cdr3_nt: TGTGCCAGCACCCCCCGGGGGGGCCTAGGGGAGCAGTTCTTC; cdr3_aa: CASTPRGGLGEQFF
j_call: TRBJ2-1; v_call: TRBV18; d_call: NA; clone_size: once; cdr3_nt: TGTGCCAGCTCACCGGGAGCGACCTACAATGAGCAGTTCTTC; cdr3_aa: CASSPGATYNEQFF
j_call: TRBJ2-6; v_call: TRBV28; d_call: NA; clone_size: NA; cdr3_nt: TGTGCCAGCAGTTTGCCCCCCTCTGGGGCCAACGTCCTGACTTTC; cdr3_aa: CASSLPPSGANVLTF
j_call: TRBJ1-2; v_call: TRBV28; d_call: NA; clone_size: NA; cdr3_nt: TGTGCCAGCAGTCCACGACAGACTCCCTATGGCTACACCTTC; cdr3_aa: CASSPRQTPYGYTF
j_call: TRBJ2-1; v_call: TRBV4-2; d_call: NA; clone_size: once; cdr3_nt: TGTGCCAGCAGCCGAGAAAAGAGCGGGTTCTCCTACAATGAGCAGTTCTTC; cdr3_aa: CASSREKSGFSYNEQFF
j_call: TRBJ2-7; v_call: TRBV7-9; d_call: NA; clone_size: NA; cdr3_nt: TGTGCCAGCAGCTTAGTCGGTTTGGGGGGCAGGTACGAGCAGTACTTC; cdr3_aa: CASSLVGLGGRYEQYF
j_call: TRBJ1-1; v_call: TRBV6-5; d_call: TRBD1; clone_size: once; cdr3_nt: TGTGCCAGCAGTTCCACAGGGGGATTGAACACTGAAGCTTTCTTT; cdr3_aa: CASSSTGGLNTEAFF
j_call: TRBJ1-1; v_call: TRBV6-6; d_call: NA; clone_size: NA; cdr3_nt: TGTGCCAGCAGCCTTGAAAGGAACACTGAAGCTTTCTTT; cdr3_aa: CASSLERNTEAFF
j_call: TRBJ2-7; v_call: TRBV30; d_call: NA; clone_size: NA; cdr3_nt: TGTGCCTGGAACCGTCCTTTTTCAGAGCAGTACTTC; cdr3_aa: CAWNRPFSEQYF
j_call: TRBJ1-6; v_call: TRBV27; d_call: TRBD1; clone_size: NA; cdr3_nt: TGTGCCAGCAGTTCTGTAGGACAGGGCCGGCCACCCCTCCACTTT; cdr3_aa: CASSSVGQGRPPLHF
j_call: TRBJ1-2; v_call: TRBV30; d_call: NA; clone_size: NA; cdr3_nt: TGTGCCTGGACGAAGGGACTGCCTGGGAATAACTATGGCTACACCTTC; cdr3_aa: CAWTKGLPGNNYGYTF
j_call: TRBJ1-2; v_call: TRBV19; d_call: NA; clone_size: NA; cdr3_nt: TGTGCCAGTAGGGGTGCCGACGGCAACTATGGCTACACCTTC; cdr3_aa: CASRGADGNYGYTF
j_call: TRBJ2-1; v_call: TRBV5-1; d_call: TRBD1; clone_size: NA; cdr3_nt: TGCGCCAGCAGCCGCCACGACAGGGGATCCTACAATGAGCAGTTCTTC; cdr3_aa: CASSRHDRGSYNEQFF
j_call: TRBJ2-2; v_call: TRBV2; d_call: TRBD1; clone_size: NA; cdr3_nt: TGTGCCAGCAGCCGGGACAGGGTGGCGTACACCGGGGAGCTGTTTTTT; cdr3_aa: CASSRDRVAYTGELFF
j_call: TRBJ2-2; v_call: TRBV19; d_call: NA; clone_size: NA; cdr3_nt: TGTGCCAGTAGTAGGGCAGGGAGCCTATACACCGGGGAGCTGTTTTTT; cdr3_aa: CASSRAGSLYTGELFF
j_call: TRBJ1-1; v_call: TRBV29-1; d_call: NA; clone_size: once; cdr3_nt: TGCAGCGCTTCGGGGTTTAACACTGAAGCTTTCTTT; cdr3_aa: CSASGFNTEAFF
j_call: TRBJ1-2; v_call: TRBV11-3; d_call: NA; clone_size: NA; cdr3_nt: TGTGCCAGCAGCTTAGTTGCAGGGAACTATGGCTACACCTTC; cdr3_aa: CASSLVAGNYGYTF
j_call: TRBJ2-5; v_call: TRBV9; d_call: TRBD1; clone_size: NA; cdr3_nt: TGTGCCAGCACCACCGGGACAGGGGGTTGGGAGACCCAGTACTTC; cdr3_aa: CASTTGTGGWETQYF
j_call: TRBJ1-1; v_call: TRBV19; d_call: NA; clone_size: few; cdr3_nt: TGTGCCAGTAGTATTGGTAGGAAGACTGAAGCTTTCTTT; cdr3_aa: CASSIGRKTEAFF
j_call: TRBJ1-1; v_call: TRBV28; d_call: TRBD1; clone_size: NA; cdr3_nt: TGTGCCAGCAGTCGACAGGGGGGGTCCACTGAAGCTTTCTTT; cdr3_aa: CASSRQGGSTEAFF